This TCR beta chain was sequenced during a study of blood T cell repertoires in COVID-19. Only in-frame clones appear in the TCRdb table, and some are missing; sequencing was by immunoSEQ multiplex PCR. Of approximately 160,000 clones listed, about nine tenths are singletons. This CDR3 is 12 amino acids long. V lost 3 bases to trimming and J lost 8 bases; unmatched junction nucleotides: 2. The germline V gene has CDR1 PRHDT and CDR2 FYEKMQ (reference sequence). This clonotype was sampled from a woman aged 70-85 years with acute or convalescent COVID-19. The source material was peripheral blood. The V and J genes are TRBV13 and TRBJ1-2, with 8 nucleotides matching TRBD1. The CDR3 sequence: CASSLTGVGYTF. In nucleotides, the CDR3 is TGTGCCAGCAGCTTGACAGGGGTAGGCTACACCTTC.